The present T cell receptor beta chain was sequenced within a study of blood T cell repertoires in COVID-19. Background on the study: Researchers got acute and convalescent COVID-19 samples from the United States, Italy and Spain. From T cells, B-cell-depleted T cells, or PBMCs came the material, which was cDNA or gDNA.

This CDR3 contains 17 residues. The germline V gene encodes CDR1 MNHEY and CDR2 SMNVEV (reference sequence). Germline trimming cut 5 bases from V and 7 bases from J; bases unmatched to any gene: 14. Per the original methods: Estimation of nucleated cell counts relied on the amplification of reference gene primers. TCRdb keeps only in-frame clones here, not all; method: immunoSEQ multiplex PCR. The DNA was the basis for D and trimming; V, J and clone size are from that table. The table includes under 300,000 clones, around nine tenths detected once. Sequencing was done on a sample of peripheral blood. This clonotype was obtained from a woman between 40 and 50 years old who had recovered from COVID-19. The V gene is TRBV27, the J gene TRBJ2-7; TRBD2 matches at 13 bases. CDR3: CASSIGLAGVPPREQYF. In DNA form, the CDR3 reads TGTGCCAGCAGTATCGGACTAGCGGGGGTGCCCCCTCGTGAGCAGTACTTC.